This TCR beta chain was found in a study of blood T cell repertoires in COVID-19. Study in general: Both acute and convalescent COVID-19 samples were obtained from the United States, Italy and Spain. In each case, the material was cDNA or gDNA derived from T cells, B-cell-depleted T cells, or PBMCs.

Methods used by the authors: It was from reference gene primer amplification that nucleated cell counts were estimated. Measured with immunoSEQ multiplex PCR; TCRdb has only the in-frame clones, and not every one. V and J calls plus clone size are reproduced from that table; the DNA served to infer D and trimming. The sample has about 300,000 clones, 85% to 90% seen once. The length of the CDR3 is 15 residues. Germline CDR1 LNHDA, CDR2 SQIVND (reference sequence). V shed 5 bases, J shed 4 bases, and the junction held 9 bases outside the gene matches. Clinical history as reported by participants underpinned cohort assignment.

Sequencing was done on a sample of PBMCs or T cells enriched from blood (not recorded which). The origin of this receptor is a woman aged 50 to 65 who had been exposed to COVID-19. The gene calls are TRBV19 and TRBJ1-1, with 8 bases identical to TRBD1. The CDR3 bases are TGTGCCAGTAGTCCAAGAGGACAGGGAGGCACTGAAGCTTTCTTT. It is translated as CASSPRGQGGTEAFF.